This entry lists 18 T cell receptor beta chains sequenced from one sample in a study of pediatric ulcerative colitis (dated by TCRdb to between 2018 and 2021). The library was prepared using the immunoSEQ multiplex PCR assay. In its TCRdb copy, this immuneACCESS table keeps in-frame sequences only and misses some clones. Where compared with another copy, unresolved V genes explain less than half of these, and the others have no known cause. The sample contains about 36,000 clones, over 65% of them found a single time. Of the sample, around 23% falls within the top ten clones. Sequenced input: blood. The origin of the receptors is a girl aged 5-17 years with moderate ulcerative colitis.

V usage is TRBV20-1 and J usage is TRBJ1-1, with D possibly being TRBD1 (6 bases). This CDR3 spans 11 amino acids. Trimming took off 3 bases at V and 8 bases at J, with 10 bases between the two ends. CDR1 and CDR2 from the germline V gene are DFQATT and SNEGSKA (reference sequence). The CDR3: CSARDSPEAFF. CDR3 nucleotides: TGCAGTGCTAGGGACAGCCCCGAAGCTTTCTTT.

The chain carries TRBV11-2 and TRBJ2-1, with D possibly matching TRBD1 (6 bases). Germline loops: CDR1 SGHAT, CDR2 FQNNGV. This CDR3 spans 16 amino acids. V lost 4 bases, J lost 0 bases, and 13 bases lay in between. In nucleotides, the CDR3 is TGTGCCAGCAGCTCCGATACAGGGTACTCCTACAATGAGCAGTTCTTC. Translating gives CASSSDTGYSYNEQFF.

The chain combines TRBV5-1 with TRBJ1-1; D not certain. Trimming took off 0 bases at V and 10 bases at J, with 7 bases between the two ends. Germline CDR1 is SGHRS and CDR2 is YFSETQ. The length of the CDR3 is 11 residues. CDR3: CASSLVGIAFF. CDR3 coding DNA: TGCGCCAGCAGCTTGGTTGGGATAGCTTTCTTT. Filled out from reference TRBV5-1 and TRBJ1-1, the complete variable domain reads KAGVTQTPRYLIKTRGQQVTLSCSPISGHRSVSWYQQTPGQGLQFLFEYFSETQRNKGNFPGRFSGRQFSNSRSEMNVSTLELGDSALYLCASSLVGIAFFGQGTRLTVV.

The CDR3 sequence is CASSQGSGGPTDTQYF. CDR3 DNA sequence: TGCGCCAGCAGCCAAGGGTCGGGGGGGCCTACAGATACGCAGTATTTT. The chain employs TRBV4-3 and TRBJ2-3; 8 nucleotides agree with TRBD2. The CDR3 has 16 residues. V lost 1 base and J lost 3; bases outside the gene matches: 6. The germline CDR1 and CDR2 sequences are LGHNA and YSLEER.

This chain connects TRBV4-2 to TRBJ2-7, with 7 bases identical to TRBD1. This CDR3 region has 13 residues. The germline V gene encodes CDR1 LGHNA and CDR2 YNFKEQ. Unmatched junction bases numbered 7, after V lost 0 bases and J lost 11 bases. The CDR3 sequence is CASSQERGQGEYF. In DNA form, the CDR3 reads TGTGCCAGCAGCCAAGAAAGGGGGCAGGGTGAGTACTTC.

This clone was seen only once. Written as DNA, the CDR3 is TGCGCCAGCAGTGAGTGGACAGGGGATTATAGCAATCAGCCCCAGCATTTT. Protein: CASSEWTGDYSNQPQHF. This chain uses TRBV10-2 with TRBJ1-5; 9 nucleotides line up with TRBD1. Trimming cost V 1 base and J 0 bases; bases outside gene matches: 4. In germline, CDR1 is WSHSY, CDR2 SAAADI. This CDR3 is 17 amino acids long.

The table lists this clone with a few counts. This rearrangement joins TRBV5-8 to TRBJ1-1; 9 positions agree with TRBD1. The CDR3 runs 14 residues. Trimming cost V 2 bases and J 5 bases; bases outside gene matches: 4. Germline assignment: CDR1 SGHTS and CDR2 YDEGEE. This CDR3 reads CASSFGQGRTEAFF. CDR3 DNA sequence: TGTGCCAGCAGCTTTGGACAGGGGAGAACTGAAGCTTTCTTT.

The V call is TRBV10-3, the J call TRBJ1-1; the D is unclear. Germline V gene data show CDR1 as ENHRY and CDR2 as SYGVKD. Trimming pared 4 bases from V and 2 bases from J, leaving 20 bases between. There are 17 residues in the CDR3. CDR3 sequence (DNA): TGTGCCATCAGTGTAGTCCCCCTAGGATCCGGAAACACTGAAGCTTTCTTT. Residues: CAISVVPLGSGNTEAFF.

The rearrangement uses TRBV4-3 and TRBJ2-3; 14 bases align to TRBD2. The CDR3 loop spans 17 amino acids. The V gene end was trimmed by 0 bases and the J gene end by 5 bases; junction bases not matched to a gene: 4. Germline CDR1 LGHNA, CDR2 YSLEER. The CDR3 sequence: CASSQDGLAGGLDTQYF. The DNA for the CDR3 is TGCGCCAGCAGCCAAGATGGACTAGCGGGGGGATTAGATACGCAGTATTTT.

The rearrangement links TRBV28 to TRBJ1-1, with unresolved D. Germline V lookup: CDR1 MDHEN, CDR2 SYDVKM. CDR3 size: 14 residues. Trimming left V 7 bases short and J 1 base short, with 13 bases between. CDR3 bases: TGTGCCAGCATCCCAGAACCGGGGAACACTGAAGCTTTCTTT. Its translation is CASIPEPGNTEAFF.

The chain recombines TRBV7-9 with TRBJ2-1, with 7 positions matching TRBD1. The CDR3 extends over 12 amino acids. Germline CDR1 reads SEHNR; CDR2 reads FQNEAQ (reference sequence). Losses at the gene ends were 6 bases for V and 9 bases for J; bases not matched to a gene: 5. The CDR3 sequence: CASSRGGVEQFF. Here the CDR3 DNA reads TGTGCCAGCAGTCGAGGGGGCGTTGAGCAGTTCTTC.

V is TRBV30 and J is TRBJ1-5, with no clear D. V lost 1 base and J lost 4, with 5 bases in between. Germline CDR1 reads GTSNPN; CDR2 reads SVGIG (reference sequence). The CDR3 consists of 12 residues. CDR3 in DNA: TGTGCCTGGAGTGAAGGGAATCAGCCCCAGCATTTT. This codes for CAWSEGNQPQHF.

J is TRBJ2-3 and V is TRBV30; D perhaps matches TRBD2 (6 bases). The germline gives CDR1 GTSNPN, CDR2 SVGIG (reference sequence). Trimming removed 0 bases at V and 3 bases at J, with 13 bases between. The CDR3 runs 15 residues. The CDR3 DNA sequence: TGTGCCTGGAGTGTTGGGGTTGGGGGGACAGATACGCAGTATTTT. It translates to CAWSVGVGGTDTQYF.

The rearrangement joins TRBV4-3 to TRBJ2-1; TRBD1 matches 8 bases. The CDR3 consists of 13 residues. Germline trimming cut 4 bases from V and 5 bases from J; bases unmatched to any gene: 1. CDR1 and CDR2 from the germline V gene are LGHNA and YSLEER. CDR3 DNA: TGCGCCAGCAGCCCACAGGGGGACAATGAGCAGTTCTTC. Amino acids: CASSPQGDNEQFF.

The CDR3 loop reads CAISARDNEQYF. CDR3 DNA: TGTGCCATCAGTGCCAGGGACAACGAGCAGTACTTC. This sequence joins TRBV10-3 and TRBJ2-7, with D possibly matching TRBD1 (6 bases). Germline V gene data show CDR1 as ENHRY and CDR2 as SYGVKD. V was cut by 4 bases and J by 5 bases, with 9 bases left in between. This CDR3 is built from 12 residues.

This clone was observed a single time. The chain has TRBV6-4 and TRBJ1-1; unclear D gene. Trimming pared 3 bases from V and 0 bases from J, leaving 11 bases between. The CDR3 is 15 residues long. Germline loops: CDR1 MRHNA, CDR2 SNTAGT. The CDR3: CASSEGSVMNTEAFF. As DNA, the CDR3 is TGTGCCAGCAGTGAAGGGTCCGTAATGAACACTGAAGCTTTCTTT.

This clone appeared a single time. The J gene is TRBJ2-2, the V gene TRBV18, with D possibly TRBD1 on 5 matching bases. CDR1 is KGHSH, CDR2 LQKENI, per germline. The CDR3 contains 16 residues. V was cut by 3 bases and J by 3 bases, with 14 bases left in between. CDR3 loop: CASSPFADSYTGELFF. The CDR3 coding sequence is TGTGCCAGCTCACCCTTCGCAGACAGTTACACCGGGGAGCTGTTTTTT.

The chain uses TRBV6-5 and TRBJ2-3; TRBD2 matches 10 bases. Losses at the gene ends were 2 bases for V and 3 bases for J; bases not matched to a gene: 5. Germline V lookup: CDR1 MNHEY, CDR2 SVGAGI. The CDR3 sequence is 16 residues long. The DNA of the CDR3 is TGTGCCAGCAGTTACGGGATAGCGGGAGGTACAGATACGCAGTATTTT. It encodes CASSYGIAGGTDTQYF.